This T cell receptor (beta chain) was recorded in a study of T cells in Graves' hyperthyroidism and ophthalmopathy (dated by TCRdb to between 2018 and 2020). At the level of the whole study: Peripheral blood was sampled at the time of initial diagnosis, prior to any treatment. Thyroid tissue and blood T-cell repertoires from more than 5 Graves' hyperthyroidism patients were also compared in the study. The 75 to 100 discovery patients were divided at random into training and test sets in a 7:3 ratio. To identify distinguishing TCR V-J signatures, a discovery cohort of around 100 patients was used, comprising 40 to 45 with Graves' ophthalmopathy and roughly 60 with stable Graves' hyperthyroidism. Prospective prediction of ophthalmopathy was tested in an independent validation cohort of fewer than 20 hyperthyroidism patients and 17 patients who later progressed to ophthalmopathy. Following sampling, methimazole starting at 30 mg daily was given to hyperthyroidism patients, and high-dose intravenous methylprednisolone was given to ophthalmopathy patients. The paper reports TCR Vbeta CDR3 sequencing of fewer than 150 peripheral blood samples: 40 to 45 ophthalmopathy, approximately 74 hyperthyroidism and around 17 progressor patients.

Overall study outcomes, separate from this receptor: Most expanded thyroid clonotypes (frequency above 0.001) were also detected in blood, a finding suggesting that blood repertoires may reflect thyroid immune responses. In validation, progression to ophthalmopathy was predicted by the model with 65% to 71% sensitivity and 72% to 80% specificity, a median of approximately 6.5 months before onset. Sample size was not statistically predetermined, and blinding of investigators to group allocation was not performed. A 13 V-J signature model separated ophthalmopathy from stable hyperthyroidism, with approximately 87% sensitivity and 81.08% specificity in cross-validation and 80%/75% in testing.

The CDR3 sequence holds 14 residues, the cysteine and phenylalanine included. Only the CDR3 part of the read is kept: 42 bases, read in frame from the first base. The junction carries 17 bases between V and J, which are trimmed by 7 bases and 5 bases respectively. CDR1 and CDR2 were assigned from the germline V gene as SNHLY and FYNNEI. A patient counted as having stable Graves' hyperthyroidism if no progression to ophthalmopathy occurred over 18 months of follow-up. Hyperthyroidism patients were newly diagnosed, with disease duration under 2 months, and aged 18 to 65 years. Patients with uncontrolled infections, other autoimmune diseases, pregnancy or lactation were excluded. Diagnoses were established on the basis of clinical symptoms, serum thyroxine and TRAb, thyroid ultrasound, and orbital computed tomography. PBMCs were isolated from more than 8 ml of fresh peripheral blood by Ficoll-Paque density gradient centrifugation. Trizol reagent was used to extract total RNA, and RNA quality was then checked on an Agilent 2100 Bioanalyzer.

The TCR beta CDR3 regions were amplified from RNA transcripts. The first round of RT-PCR for the TCR CDR3 was performed with the HTBI primer set and the Qiagen OneStep RT-PCR kit. A second multiplex PCR round built the libraries, followed by size selection and purification. Paired-end sequencing of the libraries was performed with 100 bp reads on an Illumina HiSeq2000. As for the original processing: SOAPnuke was used to process the raw data, with reads discarded if the reads contained adapters or uncalled bases, had a mean Phred below 15, or lacked an exact constant-primer or identifier match. High-quality paired reads were merged using COPE v1.2.5, and each unique nucleotide sequence was defined as a clonotype. MiTCR v1.1 was used to align the clonotypes against IMGT TRBV, TRBD and TRBJ reference segments. The analysis included only V-J combinations with a frequency above 0.0001, which together covered about 99% of the repertoires. A TCS score was defined as the ratio of F50 (clonal expansion) to E x V (chaos), with BLOSUM62-based TCRdist applied between CDR3 peptides within each V-J. Welch's t-statistics and random forest reduced roughly 500 V-J features to under 15, which were used in a naive Bayes classifier (R e1071). Clones were called with MiXCR by TCRdb after fastp trimmed the public reads at Q25, and only in-frame beta chains were retained. All rows with the same CDR3 protein become a single entry with the most common DNA and genes. It is TCRdb's table, rather than the study itself, that gives the V and J calls and clone size. This sample holds about 590,000 distinct CDR3 sequences; 15% to 19% were observed only once. 7.3% of the sample comes from the top ten.

The sample holds a few counts of this clonotype. What antigen it recognizes has not been identified. It has no much larger one-base neighbor in the sample; base qualities were not kept. Sequenced: blood. The chain links TRBV2 with TRBJ1-1, and possibly TRBD1, on 6 matching bases. The sequence came from a woman under 40 with Graves' hyperthyroidism. CDR3 reads: CASNVVGGGTEAFF. The sequence in DNA is TGTGCCAGCAATGTCGTAGGGGGGGGAACTGAAGCTTTCTTT.